The 5 T cell receptor beta chains below come from one sample, sequenced in a study of control samples from healthy donors and cancer patients. The protocol was immunoSEQ multiplex PCR, while the TCRdb copy is restricted to in-frame clones and leaves out a portion. The sample has 400,000 to 450,000 clones, 75% to 95% seen once. Input material: PBMCs. All receptors derive from a middle-aged man with head and neck cancer.

This clone showed up many times. The chain employs TRBV2 and TRBJ2-1; 8 bases are shared with TRBD1. The CDR3 runs to 13 residues. J was trimmed by 8 bases and V by 10 bases; bases with no gene match: 10. Germline CDR1 and CDR2: SNHLY and FYNNEI. In nucleotides, the CDR3 is TGTGCCATAGACCCGACAGGGGCTGATGAGCAGTTCTTC. Encoded protein: CAIDPTGADEQFF.

J is TRBJ1-5 and V is TRBV7-2; D may be TRBD1 (5 bases). The germline V gene encodes CDR1 SGHTA and CDR2 FQGNSA. The CDR3 runs 13 residues. V was pared by 8 bases and J by 5 bases, with 13 bases between. The CDR3 region is CASAVGAHQPQHF. In DNA, the CDR3 is TGTGCCAGCGCGGTCGGGGCTCATCAGCCCCAGCATTTT.

This clone was detected only a few times. The gene calls are TRBV19 and TRBJ2-2, with 7 bases that match TRBD2. J gave up 13 bases and V 3 bases, and 11 bases lay outside the gene matches. CDR3 size: 14 residues. Per the germline V gene, CDR1 is LNHDA and CDR2 is SQIVND (reference sequence). The CDR3 DNA follows: TGTGCCAGTAGTATTTGGGCGGGGGAGTGGAGGCTGTTTTTT. Protein: CASSIWAGEWRLFF.

The chain recombines TRBV5-1 with TRBJ2-7; D may be TRBD2 (5 bases). Germline loops: CDR1 SGHRS, CDR2 YFSETQ. The CDR3 covers 13 residues. The ends were cut back, 6 bases at V and 7 bases at J, with 17 bases in the middle. CDR3: CASNREGMGEQYF. The DNA for the CDR3 is TGCGCCAGCAACAGAGAGGGAATGGGGGAGCAGTACTTC.

The rearrangement uses TRBV5-8 and TRBJ1-2; 9 nucleotides match TRBD1. Germline trimming cut 0 bases from V and 3 bases from J; bases unmatched to any gene: 3. The germline CDR1 and CDR2 sequences are SGHTS and YDEGEE. This CDR3 has 15 amino acids. The CDR3, as DNA: TGTGCCAGCAGCTTGGAAACAGGGGGCTACTATGGCTACACCTTC. The encoded protein is CASSLETGGYYGYTF.